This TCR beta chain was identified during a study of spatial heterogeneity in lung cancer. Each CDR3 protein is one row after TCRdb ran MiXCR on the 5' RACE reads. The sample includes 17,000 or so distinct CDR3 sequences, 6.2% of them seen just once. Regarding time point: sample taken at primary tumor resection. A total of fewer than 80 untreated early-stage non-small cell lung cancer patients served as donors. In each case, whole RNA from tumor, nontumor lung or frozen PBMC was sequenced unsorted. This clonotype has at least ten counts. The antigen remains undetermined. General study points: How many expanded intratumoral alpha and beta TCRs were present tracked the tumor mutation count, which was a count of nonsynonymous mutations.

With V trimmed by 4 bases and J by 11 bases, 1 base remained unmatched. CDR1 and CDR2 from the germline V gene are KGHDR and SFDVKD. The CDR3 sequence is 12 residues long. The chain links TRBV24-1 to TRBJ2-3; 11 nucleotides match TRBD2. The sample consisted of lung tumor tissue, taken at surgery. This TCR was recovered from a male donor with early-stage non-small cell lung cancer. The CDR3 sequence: CATSDGLAGQYF. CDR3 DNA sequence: TGTGCCACCAGTGACGGACTAGCGGGGCAGTATTTT.